Shown below are 27 T cell receptor beta chains from a single sample sequenced in a study of patients and donors after allogeneic stem cell transplantation. From the RT-PCR reads, TCRdb called clonotypes with MiXCR, one entry per CDR3 protein. The sample consists of under 170,000 distinct CDR3 sequences, about two fifths of them appearing once. The specimen sequenced was blood, either unsorted or a sorted T cell fraction (not recorded which). Every receptor here comes from a human donor who was either an allogeneic HSCT recipient or a stem cell or donor lymphocyte infusion donor (not recorded which). It is not recorded whose cells these are; they may come from a transplant donor.

This clonotype was seen a handful of times. The rearrangement links TRBV12-3 or TRBV12-4 to TRBJ1-1; weak D call: TRBD1 (5 bases). V was trimmed by 7 bases and J by 1 base, leaving 13 bases between them. The length of the CDR3 is 14 residues. The CDR3 is CASTLFGTNTEAFF. In nucleotides, the CDR3 is TGTGCCAGCACCCTTTTTGGGACGAACACTGAAGCTTTCTTT.

The chain links TRBV6-2 or TRBV6-3 to TRBJ2-7, with D hard to call. The CDR3 totals 11 residues. The V gene lost 5 bases and the J gene lost 5 bases, with 7 bases spanning the gap. Germline CDR1 and CDR2: MNHEY and SVGEGT. In DNA form, the CDR3 reads TGTGCCAGCAGTCACCAGGACGAGCAGTACTTC. Its translation: CASSHQDEQYF.

The chain has TRBV24-1 and TRBJ2-6; the D gene is possibly TRBD1 (5 bases). This CDR3 comprises 17 residues. V was trimmed by 5 bases and J by 1 base, leaving 14 bases between them. Germline CDR1 and CDR2: KGHDR and SFDVKD. The CDR3 loop reads CATSARSRESGANVLTF. The CDR3 DNA sequence: TGTGCCACCAGTGCCCGCAGCAGGGAATCTGGGGCCAACGTCCTGACTTTC.

CDR3 sequence: CASSSRSGGPLSNEQFF. The CDR3 DNA sequence: TGTGCCAGCAGTTCAAGATCGGGGGGGCCGTTGAGTAATGAGCAGTTCTTC. This rearrangement joins TRBV28 to TRBJ2-1; 8 bases align to TRBD2. The CDR3 length is 17 residues. Germline V gives CDR1 MDHEN, CDR2 SYDVKM. V lost 4 bases and J lost 7; bases outside the gene matches: 15.

The CDR3 is CASSPPGAEINSPLHF. The CDR3 DNA follows: TGTGCCAGCAGCCCCCCTGGGGCAGAAATTAATTCACCCCTCCACTTT. The chain couples TRBV4-2 to TRBJ1-6; D may be TRBD1 (5 bases). The V gene lost 4 bases and the J gene lost 6 bases, with 16 bases spanning the gap. Germline V CDR1 and CDR2: LGHNA, YNFKEQ. The CDR3 has 16 amino acids.

The V call is TRBV28, the J call TRBJ1-1, with 8 bases matching TRBD1. Germline-derived CDR1 and CDR2 are MDHEN and SYDVKM. The CDR3 is 15 residues long. The V gene end was trimmed by 1 base and the J gene end by 1 base; junction bases not matched to a gene: 2. The DNA for the CDR3 is TGTGCCAGCAGTTTATTCGGGACAGGGAACACTGAAGCTTTCTTT. This translates into CASSLFGTGNTEAFF.

The rearrangement uses TRBV30 and TRBJ1-1; possibly TRBD1 for D (6 bases). Looked up from germline, CDR1 is GTSNPN and CDR2 is SVGIG (reference sequence). The CDR3 consists of 14 residues. Trimming shortened V by 7 bases and J by 1 base, and 16 bases separated the two germline ends. The CDR3 loop reads CASPQGWGNTEAFF. The DNA of the CDR3 is TGTGCCTCACCACAGGGTTGGGGGAACACTGAAGCTTTCTTT.

Only one count was recorded for this clonotype. The chain is built from TRBV20-1 and TRBJ1-2, with TRBD1 as a possible D gene (5 bases). Germline V gene sequence: CDR1 DFQATT, CDR2 SNEGSKA (reference sequence). The CDR3 runs 11 residues. Trimming pared 6 bases from V and 7 bases from J, leaving 12 bases between. The DNA of the CDR3 is TGCAGTGCCCGCCGGGGGGTTGGCTACACCTTC. It yields the protein CSARRGVGYTF.

This clonotype appeared a few times. The chain employs TRBV4-2 and TRBJ1-5; possibly TRBD1 for D (6 bases). V gave up 2 bases and J gave up 3 bases, with 17 bases separating them. The CDR3 runs to 17 residues. CDR1 and CDR2 from the germline V gene are LGHNA and YNFKEQ. For the CDR3, the DNA is TGTGCCAGCAGCCAACGAGACGGGGGGCCCCCCAATCAGCCCCAGCATTTT. It is translated as CASSQRDGGPPNQPQHF.

This clonotype is a singleton in its sample. This chain links TRBV27 with TRBJ1-5; D is possibly TRBD1 (6 bases). Trimming removed 5 bases at V and 12 bases at J, with 20 bases between. Germline V gene data show CDR1 as MNHEY and CDR2 as SMNVEV (reference sequence). The CDR3 is 14 amino acids. CDR3: CASSHWGRTRLQHF. The DNA for the CDR3 is TGTGCCAGCAGTCATTGGGGGCGAACACGGCTCCAGCATTTT.

This clonotype occurred many times. This chain uses TRBV5-5 with TRBJ1-2; 9 bases map to TRBD1. CDR3 length: 14 amino acids. V was pared by 4 bases and J by 2 bases, with 3 bases of the junction left unmatched. The germline V gene has CDR1 SGHKS and CDR2 YYEKEE (reference sequence). The CDR3 nucleotides read TGTGCCAGCAGCCGGGACAGGGCCAACTATGGCTACACCTTC. This encodes CASSRDRANYGYTF.

This clonotype was found a few times. This chain uses TRBV7-9 with TRBJ1-1; a possible D gene is TRBD1 (5 bases). V was shortened by 2 bases and J by 11 bases, with 21 bases between the two germline ends. Germline loops: CDR1 SEHNR, CDR2 FQNEAQ (reference sequence). CDR3 size: 15 residues. The CDR3 region is CASSLTPSEGLWAFF. The CDR3 DNA reads TGTGCCAGCAGCTTAACCCCTTCCGAGGGACTGTGGGCTTTCTTT. Full variable domain (rest looked up from reference TRBV7-9 and TRBJ1-1): DTGVSQNPRHKITKRGQNVTFRCDPISEHNRLYWYRQTLGQGPEFLTYFQNEAQLEKSRLLSDRFSAERPKGSFSTLEIQRTEQGDSAMYLCASSLTPSEGLWAFFGQGTRLTVV.

The chain combines TRBV29-1 with TRBJ1-6; D not resolved. The CDR3 extends over 10 amino acids. CDR1 is SQVTM and CDR2 is ANQGSEA in the germline V gene. The CDR3 sequence: CNPIGSPLHF. In DNA form, the CDR3 reads TGCAACCCGATCGGTTCACCCCTCCACTTT. The full variable domain, in which reference TRBV29-1 and TRBJ1-6 provide the parts outside the CDR3, is SAVISQKPSRDICQRGTSLTIQCQVDSQVTMMFWYRQQPGQSLTLIATANQGSEATYESGFVIDKFPISRPNLTFSTLTVSNMSPEDSSIYLCNPIGSPLHFGNGTRLTVT.

The rearrangement uses TRBV12-3 or TRBV12-4 and TRBJ2-5, with D perhaps TRBD1 (6 bases). The CDR3 length is 15 residues. Trimming shortened V by 0 bases and J by 6 bases, and 14 bases separated the two germline ends. The DNA for the CDR3 is TGTGCCAGCAGTTTAGCGGCAGGGGCCTCGAAGACCCAGTACTTC. Translated, it gives CASSLAAGASKTQYF.

This chain uses TRBV5-1 with TRBJ2-1; 15 nucleotides agree with TRBD2. The V and J ends lost 4 bases and 7 bases, in that order; junction bases with no gene match: 6. The CDR3 totals 16 residues. The germline V gene has CDR1 SGHRS and CDR2 YFSETQ. The CDR3 DNA follows: TGCGCCAGCAGCCTCCGGACTAGCGGGGGGGCGAATGAGCAGTTCTTC. Its protein is CASSLRTSGGANEQFF.

V is TRBV3-1 and J is TRBJ1-1; possibly TRBD1 for D (6 bases). V was trimmed by 1 base and J by 3 bases, leaving 12 bases between them. The CDR3 is 15 amino acids. CDR1 and CDR2 (germline): LGHDT, YNNKEL (reference sequence). The CDR3: CASSQGIQGYTEAFF. The CDR3 nucleotides read TGTGCCAGCAGCCAAGGAATTCAGGGGTACACTGAAGCTTTCTTT.

This clonotype was recorded a few times. The chain employs TRBV6-5 and TRBJ2-7, with TRBD2 identical over 11 bases. The CDR3 sequence is 15 residues long. Germline trimming cut 2 bases from V and 7 bases from J; bases unmatched to any gene: 7. Germline values: CDR1 MNHEY, CDR2 SVGAGI. This CDR3 reads CASSYKLAGELEQYF. DNA for the CDR3: TGTGCCAGCAGTTACAAACTAGCGGGGGAACTGGAGCAGTACTTC.

CDR3 protein: CASSPVEGQGTQYF. In DNA, the CDR3 is TGTGCCAGCAGCCCGGTGGAGGGGCAGGGGACCCAGTACTTC. The rearrangement uses TRBV7-9 and TRBJ2-5, with a possible D match to TRBD2 (6 bases). The germline gives CDR1 SEHNR, CDR2 FQNEAQ (reference sequence). V was trimmed by 5 bases and J by 7 bases, leaving 17 bases between them. The length of the CDR3 is 14 residues.

J is TRBJ1-1 and V is TRBV12-3 or TRBV12-4; D is undetermined. The CDR3 is made up of 12 amino acids. V lost 7 bases and J 4 bases, leaving 10 bases between the germline ends. CDR3 nucleotide sequence: TGTGCCAGCATCATCTGGGGCACTGAAGCTTTCTTT. It is translated as CASIIWGTEAFF.

This sequence joins TRBV5-1 and TRBJ1-1; D is possibly TRBD1 (6 bases). The germline gives CDR1 SGHRS, CDR2 YFSETQ. With 0 bases removed from V and 10 bases from J, the gap between germline ends came to 16 bases. The CDR3 contains 14 residues. The CDR3 nucleotides are TGCGCCAGCAGCTTGGGTCAGGGGCTGCCTGGAGCTTTCTTT. This codes for CASSLGQGLPGAFF.

This rearrangement joins TRBV28 to TRBJ1-1; TRBD1 might be the D (5 bases). Trimming took 3 bases from V and 2 from J, leaving 13 bases between them. Germline-derived CDR1 and CDR2 are MDHEN and SYDVKM. The CDR3 has 15 residues. CDR3 protein: CASSFHQGLNTEAFF. CDR3 nucleotide sequence: TGTGCCAGCAGTTTTCATCAGGGCCTAAACACTGAAGCTTTCTTT. The variable domain in full, with the rest retrieved from reference TRBV28 and TRBJ1-1, is DVKVTQSSRYLVKRTGEKVFLECVQDMDHENMFWYRQDPGLGLRLIYFSYDVKMKEKGDIPEGYSVSREKKERFSLILESASTNQTSMYLCASSFHQGLNTEAFFGQGTRLTVV.

This clonotype turned up a few times. V is TRBV4-3 and J is TRBJ1-5; D gene uncertain. The V gene lost 0 bases and the J gene lost 5 bases, with 8 bases spanning the gap. In germline, CDR1 is LGHNA, CDR2 YSLEER. CDR3 length equals 14 residues. CDR3 DNA: TGCGCCAGCAGCCAAGAGGGTGGGTATCAGCCCCAGCATTTT. Translated, it gives CASSQEGGYQPQHF.

The gene calls are TRBV12-3 or TRBV12-4 and TRBJ2-7, with unresolved D. V gave up 2 bases and J gave up 7 bases, with 15 bases separating them. CDR3 length: 14 amino acids. The CDR3 region has the DNA TGTGCCAGCAGTTTAAGGACCACGATCCGGGAGCAGTACTTC. Protein: CASSLRTTIREQYF.

CDR3 nucleotides: TGCGCCAGCAGCCCAGGCCCAGCGGGGGGCTCCTACCAAGAGACCCAGTACTTC. It is translated as CASSPGPAGGSYQETQYF. The rearrangement links TRBV4-3 to TRBJ2-5; TRBD2 matches at 9 bases. The CDR3 spans 18 residues. Germline V gene data show CDR1 as LGHNA and CDR2 as YSLEER. V gave up 4 bases and J gave up 0 bases; unmatched junction bases: 12.

This clonotype was detected only once. The gene calls are TRBV6-6 and TRBJ2-7, with TRBD2 matching 7 bases. There are 13 residues in the CDR3. V gave up 0 bases and J gave up 6 bases; unmatched junction bases: 2. Germline V gives CDR1 MNHNY, CDR2 SVGAGI (reference sequence). The CDR3 DNA reads as TGTGCCAGCAGTTACTCATCGGGGGGCGAGCAGTACGTC. This sequence encodes CASSYSSGGEQYV.

The rearrangement uses TRBV5-6 and TRBJ1-4; D is perhaps TRBD1 (5 bases). Per germline, CDR1 SGHDT and CDR2 YYEEEE. V was pared by 4 bases and J by 5 bases, with 12 bases between. The CDR3 totals 14 residues. Here the CDR3 reads CASSPRGENEKLFF. The CDR3 DNA sequence: TGTGCCAGCAGCCCTAGGGGTGAAAATGAAAAACTGTTTTTT.

The J gene is TRBJ1-1, the V gene TRBV6-1; 9 bases map to TRBD1. The CDR3 is 14 amino acids. V was clipped by 10 bases and J by 1 base; unmatched bases: 7. Germline CDR1 is MNHNS and CDR2 is SASEGT. This CDR3 is CATQRGQGNTEAFF. In DNA form, the CDR3 reads TGTGCCACCCAGAGGGGACAGGGGAACACTGAAGCTTTCTTT.